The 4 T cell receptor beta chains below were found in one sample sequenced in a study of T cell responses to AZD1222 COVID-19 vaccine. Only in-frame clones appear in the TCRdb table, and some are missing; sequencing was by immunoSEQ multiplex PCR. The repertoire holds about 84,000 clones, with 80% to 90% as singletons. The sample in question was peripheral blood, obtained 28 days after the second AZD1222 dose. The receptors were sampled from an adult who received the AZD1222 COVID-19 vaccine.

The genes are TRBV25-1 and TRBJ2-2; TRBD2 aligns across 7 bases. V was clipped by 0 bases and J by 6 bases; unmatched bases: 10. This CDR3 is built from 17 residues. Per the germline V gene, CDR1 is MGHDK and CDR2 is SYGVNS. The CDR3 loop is CASSEYGQGGDPGELFF. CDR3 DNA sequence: TGTGCCAGCAGTGAATATGGGCAGGGAGGGGACCCCGGGGAGCTGTTTTTT.

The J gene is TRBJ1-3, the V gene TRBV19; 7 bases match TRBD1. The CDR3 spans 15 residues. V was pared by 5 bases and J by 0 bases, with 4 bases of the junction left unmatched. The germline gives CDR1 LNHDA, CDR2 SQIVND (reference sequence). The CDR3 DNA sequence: TGTGCCAGTAGTGACAGGGCGATCTCTGGAAACACCATATATTTT. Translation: CASSDRAISGNTIYF.

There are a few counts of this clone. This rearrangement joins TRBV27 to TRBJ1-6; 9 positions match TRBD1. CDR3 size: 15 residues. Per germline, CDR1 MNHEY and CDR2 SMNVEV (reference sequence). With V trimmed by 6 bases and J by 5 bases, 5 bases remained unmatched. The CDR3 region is CASSDRGKNNSPLHF. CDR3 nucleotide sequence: TGTGCCAGCAGCGACAGGGGGAAAAATAATTCACCCCTCCACTTT.

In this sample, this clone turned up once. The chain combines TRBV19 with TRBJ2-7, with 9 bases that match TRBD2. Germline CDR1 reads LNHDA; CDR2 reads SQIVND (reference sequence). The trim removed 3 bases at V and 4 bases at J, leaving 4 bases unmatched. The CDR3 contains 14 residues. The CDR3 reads CASSIPGLAYEQYF. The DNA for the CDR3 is TGTGCCAGTAGTATCCCGGGACTAGCATACGAGCAGTACTTC.